A selection of T cell receptor beta chains follows, all from one sample in a study of blood T cell repertoires in COVID-19. Assay used: immunoSEQ multiplex PCR; TCRdb lists only in-frame clones, some missing. Of approximately 28,000 clones listed, about 75% are singletons. The sequenced sample was peripheral blood. The receptors originated from an older man with active or convalescent COVID-19. Both conserved end residues are part of each CDR3. The D gene is left open where the match is weak. Part of the rows lack a size; the others show once, few, many or a class for expanded clones.

d_gene: TRBD2; v_gene: TRBV27; abundance: NA; j_gene: TRBJ2-3; CDR3nt: TGTGCCAGCAGTTCTGCGACTAGCGGGAGGCGGGCAGATACGCAGTATTTT; CDR3aa: CASSSATSGRRADTQYF
d_gene: NA; v_gene: TRBV21-1; abundance: NA; j_gene: TRBJ1-2; CDR3nt: TGTGCCAGCAGCAAAGGCGGCGATGGCTACACCTTC; CDR3aa: CASSKGGDGYTF
d_gene: NA; v_gene: TRBV7-2; abundance: NA; j_gene: TRBJ2-7; CDR3nt: TGTGCCAGCAGCTTAGCACAGAGCTCCTACGAGCAGTACTTC; CDR3aa: CASSLAQSSYEQYF
d_gene: TRBD2; v_gene: TRBV5-6; abundance: NA; j_gene: TRBJ2-3; CDR3nt: TGTGCCAGCAGTTCTTTAGGACTAGCGGGAGTTGAGGGAGATACGCAGTATTTT; CDR3aa: CASSSLGLAGVEGDTQYF
d_gene: TRBD2; v_gene: TRBV11-3; abundance: NA; j_gene: TRBJ2-7; CDR3nt: TGTGCCAGCAGCAAAATACTAGCGGGAGGGCCGTGCGAGCAGTACTTC; CDR3aa: CASSKILAGGPCEQYF
d_gene: NA; v_gene: TRBV14; abundance: NA; j_gene: TRBJ2-3; CDR3nt: TGTGCCAGCAGCCAAACTTCCACAGATACGCAGTATTTT; CDR3aa: CASSQTSTDTQYF
d_gene: NA; v_gene: TRBV28; abundance: NA; j_gene: TRBJ1-5; CDR3nt: TGTGCCAGCAGAACACGGGGCAATCAGCCCCAGCATTTT; CDR3aa: CASRTRGNQPQHF
d_gene: NA; v_gene: TRBV4-2; abundance: once; j_gene: TRBJ1-1; CDR3nt: TGTGCCAGCAGCCAAGATCAGGGCCGGTCTGAAGCTTTCTTT; CDR3aa: CASSQDQGRSEAFF
d_gene: NA; v_gene: TRBV18; abundance: NA; j_gene: TRBJ2-7; CDR3nt: TGTGCCAGCTCAACCGCTGGAGGAGGGTTGTACGAGCAGTACTTC; CDR3aa: CASSTAGGGLYEQYF
d_gene: NA; v_gene: TRBV9; abundance: NA; j_gene: TRBJ1-2; CDR3nt: TGTGCCAGCAGCGCTAATACAGGGCCCTATGGCTACACCTTC; CDR3aa: CASSANTGPYGYTF
d_gene: NA; v_gene: TRBV4-2; abundance: NA; j_gene: TRBJ1-1; CDR3nt: TGTGCCAGCAGCCGGGGACAGAACACTGAAGCTTTCTTT; CDR3aa: CASSRGQNTEAFF
d_gene: NA; v_gene: TRBV21-1; abundance: NA; j_gene: TRBJ2-1; CDR3nt: TGTGCCAGCAGCACGTTGAGGTTCGGGGACAATGAGCAGTTCTTC; CDR3aa: CASSTLRFGDNEQFF
d_gene: TRBD1; v_gene: TRBV11-2; abundance: NA; j_gene: TRBJ2-3; CDR3nt: TGTGCCAGCAGCTGGACAGGGGTCACAGATACGCAGTATTTT; CDR3aa: CASSWTGVTDTQYF
d_gene: TRBD1; v_gene: TRBV29-1; abundance: NA; j_gene: TRBJ1-2; CDR3nt: TGCAGCGTTACTACCGGGACAGGGTTGAGTGGCTACACCTTC; CDR3aa: CSVTTGTGLSGYTF
d_gene: TRBD2; v_gene: TRBV5-4; abundance: NA; j_gene: TRBJ2-1; CDR3nt: TGTGCCAGCAGCCCAGCGGGAGGCTTAGATGAGCAGTTCTTC; CDR3aa: CASSPAGGLDEQFF
d_gene: TRBD1; v_gene: TRBV5-1; abundance: few; j_gene: TRBJ1-1; CDR3nt: TGCGCCAGCAGCTTGGCTCTCCTTCGGACAGGGGGCGCGAGGGGTATGAACACTGAAGCTTTCTTT; CDR3aa: CASSLALLRTGGARGMNTEAFF
d_gene: NA; v_gene: TRBV3-1/TRBV3-2; abundance: NA; j_gene: TRBJ2-2; CDR3nt: TGTGCCAGCAGCCCCGGGACGGGGGGCGCCGGGGAGCTGTTTTTT; CDR3aa: CASSPGTGGAGELFF
d_gene: TRBD1; v_gene: TRBV27; abundance: few; j_gene: TRBJ2-7; CDR3nt: TGTGCCAGCAGTCCTCGACAGGGAAGGAACGAGCAGTACTTC; CDR3aa: CASSPRQGRNEQYF
d_gene: NA; v_gene: TRBV27; abundance: NA; j_gene: TRBJ1-6; CDR3nt: TGTGCCAGCAGTTTATTGCGGGGGTCCAATTATAATAATTCACCCCTCCACTTT; CDR3aa: CASSLLRGSNYNNSPLHF
d_gene: NA; v_gene: TRBV5-4; abundance: once; j_gene: TRBJ2-1; CDR3nt: TGTGCCAGCAGCTTGGCGGTGAGTCCCTACAATGAGCAGTTCTTC; CDR3aa: CASSLAVSPYNEQFF
d_gene: TRBD1; v_gene: TRBV27; abundance: NA; j_gene: TRBJ1-2; CDR3nt: TGTGCCATCAAACCCGGGACAGACTATGGCTACACCTTC; CDR3aa: CAIKPGTDYGYTF
d_gene: NA; v_gene: TRBV9; abundance: few; j_gene: TRBJ1-6; CDR3nt: TGTGCCAGCAGCCCCGGACACTTATATAATTCACCCCTCCACTTT; CDR3aa: CASSPGHLYNSPLHF
d_gene: NA; v_gene: TRBV28; abundance: NA; j_gene: TRBJ2-7; CDR3nt: TGTGCCAGCAGCCAGGACAGTCTCTACGAGCAGTACTTC; CDR3aa: CASSQDSLYEQYF
d_gene: TRBD2; v_gene: TRBV11-2; abundance: few; j_gene: TRBJ2-3; CDR3nt: TGTGCCAGCAGCTTAGGTAGGATAGCGGGGCTCACAGATACGCAGTATTTT; CDR3aa: CASSLGRIAGLTDTQYF
d_gene: NA; v_gene: TRBV11-2; abundance: NA; j_gene: TRBJ2-4; CDR3nt: TGTGCCAGCAGCTTAATAGCAGGACTGGTAAACATTCAGTACTTC; CDR3aa: CASSLIAGLVNIQYF
d_gene: NA; v_gene: TRBV7-2; abundance: NA; j_gene: TRBJ1-4; CDR3nt: TGTGCCAGCAGCCAAGCGCCTAGTGAAAAACTGTTTTTT; CDR3aa: CASSQAPSEKLFF
d_gene: NA; v_gene: TRBV11-3; abundance: NA; j_gene: TRBJ2-2; CDR3nt: TGTGCCAGCAGCTCCACTCGACTGTCCACCGGGGAGCTGTTTTTT; CDR3aa: CASSSTRLSTGELFF
d_gene: NA; v_gene: TRBV11-2; abundance: NA; j_gene: TRBJ2-2; CDR3nt: TGTGCCAGCAGCTCCGGGCAAGCAGGGCGGTCCGGGGAGCTGTTTTTT; CDR3aa: CASSSGQAGRSGELFF
d_gene: TRBD1; v_gene: TRBV11-2; abundance: NA; j_gene: TRBJ1-1; CDR3nt: TGTGCCAGCAGCCGCCGGGACAGCTACACTGAAGCTTTCTTT; CDR3aa: CASSRRDSYTEAFF
d_gene: NA; v_gene: TRBV11-2; abundance: NA; j_gene: TRBJ2-7; CDR3nt: TGTGCCAGCAGCTTACCAGGTACGGTCGAGCAGTACTTC; CDR3aa: CASSLPGTVEQYF
d_gene: TRBD2; v_gene: TRBV4-1; abundance: NA; j_gene: TRBJ2-7; CDR3nt: TGCGCCAGCAGCCAAGTGGGACTAGCTAGTTACGAGCAGTACTTC; CDR3aa: CASSQVGLASYEQYF
d_gene: NA; v_gene: TRBV11-3; abundance: NA; j_gene: TRBJ1-1; CDR3nt: TGTGCCAGCAGCCTCGGACAGCATACGGTTTCTGAAGCTTTCTTT; CDR3aa: CASSLGQHTVSEAFF
d_gene: NA; v_gene: TRBV7-9; abundance: NA; j_gene: TRBJ2-7; CDR3nt: TGTGCCAGCAGCCCTACGACAGGTATCTACGAGCAGTACTTC; CDR3aa: CASSPTTGIYEQYF
d_gene: NA; v_gene: TRBV5-6; abundance: NA; j_gene: TRBJ1-1; CDR3nt: TGTGCCAGCAGCTTCGCAGGGCTGGTGAACACTGAAGCTTTCTTT; CDR3aa: CASSFAGLVNTEAFF
d_gene: TRBD1; v_gene: TRBV28; abundance: NA; j_gene: TRBJ1-3; CDR3nt: TGTGCCAGCAGTCCCGGTGGTGGGACAGGGGAGAGAAACACCATATATTTT; CDR3aa: CASSPGGGTGERNTIYF
d_gene: TRBD1; v_gene: TRBV4-2; abundance: NA; j_gene: TRBJ2-7; CDR3nt: TGTGCCAGCAGCCAATTACCTAGTGGGGGGACAGGGGGCTACGAGCAGTACTTC; CDR3aa: CASSQLPSGGTGGYEQYF
d_gene: NA; v_gene: TRBV29-1; abundance: once; j_gene: TRBJ1-3; CDR3nt: TGCAGCGTCCGATTGGCAGGAAACACCATATATTTT; CDR3aa: CSVRLAGNTIYF
d_gene: TRBD2; v_gene: TRBV24-1; abundance: NA; j_gene: TRBJ2-7; CDR3nt: TGTGCCACCAGTGACCCTAGCGGGAAGGCCTACGAGCAGTACTTC; CDR3aa: CATSDPSGKAYEQYF
d_gene: TRBD2; v_gene: TRBV7-2; abundance: NA; j_gene: TRBJ2-3; CDR3nt: TGTGCCAGCAGCCTTGGACTAGCGGGGGGAGATACGCAGTATTTT; CDR3aa: CASSLGLAGGDTQYF
d_gene: TRBD1; v_gene: TRBV3-1/TRBV3-2; abundance: once; j_gene: TRBJ1-1; CDR3nt: TGTGCCAGCAGCAGCGGGGGACAGGGGGCCTGGATGAACACTGAAGCTTTCTTT; CDR3aa: CASSSGGQGAWMNTEAFF
d_gene: NA; v_gene: TRBV19; abundance: few; j_gene: TRBJ1-1; CDR3nt: TGTGCCAGTAGACCGACGGGTGGGGGGGCTGAAGCTTTCTTT; CDR3aa: CASRPTGGGAEAFF
d_gene: TRBD1; v_gene: TRBV3-1/TRBV3-2; abundance: NA; j_gene: TRBJ2-4; CDR3nt: TGTGCCAGCAGCGAAACCGGGACAGGGGGACCCAAAAACATTCAGTACTTC; CDR3aa: CASSETGTGGPKNIQYF
d_gene: NA; v_gene: TRBV7-9; abundance: few; j_gene: TRBJ2-2; CDR3nt: TGTGCCAGCAGCTTTAGACCGGGAATCTCCGGGGAGCTGTTTTTT; CDR3aa: CASSFRPGISGELFF
d_gene: NA; v_gene: TRBV12-3/TRBV12-4; abundance: NA; j_gene: TRBJ1-1; CDR3nt: TGTGCCAGCAGTTTAGCCCAGGGTGCTCGGGCTTTCTTT; CDR3aa: CASSLAQGARAFF
d_gene: NA; v_gene: TRBV5-1; abundance: NA; j_gene: TRBJ2-1; CDR3nt: TGCGCCAGCAGCTTGGGCTCCATGAGCTCCTACAATGAGCAGTTCTTC; CDR3aa: CASSLGSMSSYNEQFF
d_gene: NA; v_gene: TRBV12-3/TRBV12-4; abundance: NA; j_gene: TRBJ1-2; CDR3nt: TGTGCCAGCAGTTTTGGCGGCCGCGAAGGCTACACCTTC; CDR3aa: CASSFGGREGYTF
d_gene: TRBD1; v_gene: TRBV28; abundance: NA; j_gene: TRBJ2-7; CDR3nt: TGTGCCAGCAGTCCCCGACAGGGAGCCTACGAGCAGTACTTC; CDR3aa: CASSPRQGAYEQYF
d_gene: NA; v_gene: TRBV5-1; abundance: NA; j_gene: TRBJ1-6; CDR3nt: TGCGCCAGCAGCAGTTCTACCGGGACTCTCAATTCACCCCTCCACTTT; CDR3aa: CASSSSTGTLNSPLHF
d_gene: TRBD1; v_gene: TRBV3-1/TRBV3-2; abundance: once; j_gene: TRBJ1-1; CDR3nt: TGTGCCAGCAGCCAAGTGGGACAGGGCGTCAAGACTGAAGCTTTCTTT; CDR3aa: CASSQVGQGVKTEAFF